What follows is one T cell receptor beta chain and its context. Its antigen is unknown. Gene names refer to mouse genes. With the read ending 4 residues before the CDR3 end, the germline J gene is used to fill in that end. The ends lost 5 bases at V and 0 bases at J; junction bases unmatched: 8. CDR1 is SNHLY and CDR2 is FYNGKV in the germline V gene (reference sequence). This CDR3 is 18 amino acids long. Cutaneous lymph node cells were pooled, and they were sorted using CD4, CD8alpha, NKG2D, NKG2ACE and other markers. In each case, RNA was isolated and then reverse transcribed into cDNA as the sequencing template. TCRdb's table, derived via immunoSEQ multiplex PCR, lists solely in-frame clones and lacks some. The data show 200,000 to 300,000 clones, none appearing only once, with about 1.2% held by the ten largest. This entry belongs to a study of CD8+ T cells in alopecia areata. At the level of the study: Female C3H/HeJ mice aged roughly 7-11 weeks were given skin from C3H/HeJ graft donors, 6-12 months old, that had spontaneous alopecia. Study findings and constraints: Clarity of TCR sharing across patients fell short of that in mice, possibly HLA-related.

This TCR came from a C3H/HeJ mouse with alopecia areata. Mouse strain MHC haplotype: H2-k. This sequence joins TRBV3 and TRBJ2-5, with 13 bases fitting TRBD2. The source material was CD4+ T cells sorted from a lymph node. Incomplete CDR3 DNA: TGTGCCAGCAGCCCGGGACTGGGGGGGTTTATTAACCAAGAC. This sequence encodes CASSPGLGGFINQD. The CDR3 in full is CASSPGLGGFINQDTQYF.